The 3 T cell receptor beta chains given below trace back to one sample, sequenced in a study of neurological immune-mediated disorders. TCRdb processed the 5' RACE reads anew with MiXCR; each CDR3 protein has one entry. The data show tens of thousands of distinct CDR3 sequences, 3% to 3.5% seen once. As to time point: longitudinal time-point 1 (baseline). Sequenced input: PBMCs. Source of these receptors: a woman in her fifties or sixties with multiple sclerosis.

This clonotype was counted many times. The chain links TRBV5-1 to TRBJ2-1, with 12 positions matching TRBD1. CDR1 and CDR2 from the germline V gene are SGHRS and YFSETQ. CDR3 size: 14 residues. Losses at the gene ends were 4 bases for V and 8 bases for J; bases not matched to a gene: 4. The CDR3 sequence is CASSTGQGAYEQFF. The CDR3 DNA sequence: TGCGCCAGCAGCACGGGACAGGGGGCGTATGAGCAGTTCTTC.

This clonotype was seen repeatedly, ten times or more. The chain recombines TRBV7-8 with TRBJ1-5; D is uncertain. Trimming stripped 3 bases from V and 0 bases from J, with 9 bases between. Germline V gives CDR1 SGHVS, CDR2 FQNEAQ. This CDR3 is built from 15 residues. Here the CDR3 reads CASSFTGYSNQPQHF. CDR3 nucleotides: TGTGCCAGCAGCTTCACCGGCTATAGCAATCAGCCCCAGCATTTT.

The chain is built from TRBV20-1 and TRBJ1-1; TRBD1 might be the D (5 bases). Germline V lookup: CDR1 DFQATT, CDR2 SNEGSKA (reference sequence). Trimming stripped 2 bases from V and 3 bases from J, with 16 bases between. The CDR3 length is 15 residues. The CDR3 DNA follows: TGCAGTGCTAGATACTGGGGGAATCAGGACACTGAAGCTTTCTTT. It is translated as CSARYWGNQDTEAFF.